The sequence of this T cell receptor beta chain was determined in a study of blood T cells in healthy people across ages. Study findings and constraints: Bulk PBMC profiling left naive and antigen-experienced comparisons inconclusive.

The CDR3 consists of 17 residues. Between the trimmed V and J ends, which lost 5 bases and 4 bases, there was a span of 23 bases. Germline V gene data show CDR1 as SGHTA and CDR2 as FQGNSA. Through a sample-barcoded 5' primer and a J-beta primer mix, a second PCR was run for about 6 to 11 cycles. TCRdb reprocessed the 5' RACE reads with MiXCR, giving one entry per CDR3 protein. The sample includes roughly 800,000 distinct CDR3 sequences, 25% seen only once; the top ten take 9.4%. This clonotype has only one observation. What it binds is unknown. The same data also contributed to another study, on T cells of mothers and their children. That paper notes: Thymic selection shapes TCR recombination output in related pairs, and it does so similarly in unrelated pairs.

The chain employs TRBV7-2 and TRBJ2-5; D perhaps matches TRBD2 (6 bases). The source material was blood. The TCR sequence derives from a boy aged 5-17 years in good health. The CDR3 nucleotides are TGTGCCAGCAGCAAATTTTCGGAGGGCCAAAATGGAGAGACCCAGTACTTC. This encodes CASSKFSEGQNGETQYF.